The clone carrying this TCR beta chain was detected many times. The data belong to a study of metastatic and nonmetastatic thyroid tumors. Original processing notes: A classifier of distant metastasis in papillary thyroid cancer was built from CDR3 differences (across clinicopathological groups). Using MiXCR, TCRdb reanalyzed the PCR reads. TCRdb, not the original authors, processed these V and J calls. The table has around 20,000 clones, about a quarter seen once. The CDR3 totals 16 residues. The germline V gene encodes CDR1 SGHAT and CDR2 FQNNGV. Between the trimmed V and J ends, which lost 0 bases and 4 bases, there was a span of 16 bases. Thyroid surgery took place with no prior treatment in any patient.

This clonotype originated in a female donor with papillary thyroid cancer or a benign thyroid nodule (not recorded which). Some clones in this sample may be carry-over from other donors' samples. The source material was blood. The V gene is TRBV11-2, the J gene TRBJ2-7, with a tentative D call TRBD2 (6 bases). DNA for the CDR3: TGTGCCAGCAGCTTAGACCCTAGCGCAAGTGCGTACGAGCAGTACTTC. It is translated as CASSLDPSASAYEQYF.